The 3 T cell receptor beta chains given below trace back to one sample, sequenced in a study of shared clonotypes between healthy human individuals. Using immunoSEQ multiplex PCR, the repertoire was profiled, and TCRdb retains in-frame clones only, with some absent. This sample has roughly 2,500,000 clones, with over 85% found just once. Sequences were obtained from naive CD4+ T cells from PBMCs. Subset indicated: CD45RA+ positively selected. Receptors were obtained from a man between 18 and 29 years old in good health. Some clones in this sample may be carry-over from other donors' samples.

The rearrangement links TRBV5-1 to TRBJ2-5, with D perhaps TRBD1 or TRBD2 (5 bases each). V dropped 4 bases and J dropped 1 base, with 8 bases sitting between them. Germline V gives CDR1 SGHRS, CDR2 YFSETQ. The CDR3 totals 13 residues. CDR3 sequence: CASSEGPQETQYF. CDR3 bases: TGCGCCAGCAGCGAGGGACCCCAAGAGACCCAGTACTTC.

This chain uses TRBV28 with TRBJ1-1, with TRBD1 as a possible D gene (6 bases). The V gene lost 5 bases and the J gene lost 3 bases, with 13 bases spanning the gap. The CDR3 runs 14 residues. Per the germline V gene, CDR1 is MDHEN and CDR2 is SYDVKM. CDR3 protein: CASSLGGVDTEAFF. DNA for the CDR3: TGTGCCAGCAGTCTCGGGGGCGTGGACACTGAAGCTTTCTTT.

This CDR3 reads CASSQIPTGELFF. The CDR3 DNA follows: TGTGCCAGCAGCCAGATCCCTACCGGGGAGCTGTTTTTT. The chain employs TRBV14 and TRBJ2-2; D gene ambiguous. Trimming pared 3 bases from V and 5 bases from J, leaving 7 bases between. The CDR3 is made up of 13 amino acids. Germline V gives CDR1 SGHDN, CDR2 FVKESK.